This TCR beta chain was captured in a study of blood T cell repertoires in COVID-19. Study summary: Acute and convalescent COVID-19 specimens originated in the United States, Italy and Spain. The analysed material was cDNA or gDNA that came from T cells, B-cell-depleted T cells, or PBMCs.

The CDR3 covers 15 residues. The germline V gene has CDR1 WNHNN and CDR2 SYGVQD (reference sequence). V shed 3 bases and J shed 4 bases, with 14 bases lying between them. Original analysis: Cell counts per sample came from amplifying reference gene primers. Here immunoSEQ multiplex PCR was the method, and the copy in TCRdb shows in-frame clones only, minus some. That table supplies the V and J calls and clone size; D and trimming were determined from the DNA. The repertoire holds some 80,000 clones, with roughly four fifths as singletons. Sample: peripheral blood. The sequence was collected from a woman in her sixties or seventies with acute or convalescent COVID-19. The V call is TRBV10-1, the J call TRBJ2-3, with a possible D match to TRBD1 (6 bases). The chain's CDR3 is CASSDPGQRPDTQYF. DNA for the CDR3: TGCGCCAGCAGTGACCCTGGACAGAGACCAGATACGCAGTATTTT.